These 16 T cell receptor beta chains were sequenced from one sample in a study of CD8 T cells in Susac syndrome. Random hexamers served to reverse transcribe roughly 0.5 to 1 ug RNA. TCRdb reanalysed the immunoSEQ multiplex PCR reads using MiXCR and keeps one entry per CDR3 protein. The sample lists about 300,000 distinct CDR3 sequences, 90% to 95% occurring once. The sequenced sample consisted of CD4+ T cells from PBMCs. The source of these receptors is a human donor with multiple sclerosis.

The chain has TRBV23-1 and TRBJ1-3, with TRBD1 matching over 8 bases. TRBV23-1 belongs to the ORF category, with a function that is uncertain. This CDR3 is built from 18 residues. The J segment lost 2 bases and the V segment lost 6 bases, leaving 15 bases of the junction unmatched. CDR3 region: CASSRELDSTGAGNTIYF. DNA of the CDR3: TGCGCCAGCAGCCGAGAATTGGATTCGACAGGGGCTGGAAACACCATATATTTT.

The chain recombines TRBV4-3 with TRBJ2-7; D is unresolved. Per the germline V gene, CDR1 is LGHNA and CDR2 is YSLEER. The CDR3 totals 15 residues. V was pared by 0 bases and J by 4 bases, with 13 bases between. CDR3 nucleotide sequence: TGCGCCAGCAGCCAAGAGGACGTGGGGAATTACGAGCAGTACTTC. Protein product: CASSQEDVGNYEQYF.

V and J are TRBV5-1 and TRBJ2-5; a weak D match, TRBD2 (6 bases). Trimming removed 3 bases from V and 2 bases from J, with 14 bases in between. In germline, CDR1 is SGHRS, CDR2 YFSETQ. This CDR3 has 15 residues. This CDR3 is CASSWGVAVQETQYF. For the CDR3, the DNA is TGCGCCAGCAGCTGGGGAGTAGCGGTTCAAGAGACCCAGTACTTC.

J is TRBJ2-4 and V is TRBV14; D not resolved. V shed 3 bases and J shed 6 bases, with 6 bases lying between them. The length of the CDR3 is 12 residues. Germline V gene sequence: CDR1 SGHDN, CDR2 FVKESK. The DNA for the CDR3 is TGTGCCAGCAGCCAGGCCTTAAACATTCAGTACTTC. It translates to CASSQALNIQYF.

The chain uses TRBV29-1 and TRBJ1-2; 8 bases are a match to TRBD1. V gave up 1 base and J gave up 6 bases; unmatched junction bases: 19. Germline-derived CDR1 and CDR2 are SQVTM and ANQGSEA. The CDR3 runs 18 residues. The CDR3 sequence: CSVEVGAGGNRARNGYTF. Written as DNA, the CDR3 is TGCAGCGTTGAAGTCGGAGCAGGGGGCAATCGAGCAAGGAATGGCTACACCTTC.

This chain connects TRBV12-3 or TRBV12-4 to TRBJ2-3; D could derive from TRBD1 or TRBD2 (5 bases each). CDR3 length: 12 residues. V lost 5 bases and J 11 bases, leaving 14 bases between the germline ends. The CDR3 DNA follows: TGTGCCAGCAGTCCGGGACCCCGGTTGCAGTATTTT. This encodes CASSPGPRLQYF.

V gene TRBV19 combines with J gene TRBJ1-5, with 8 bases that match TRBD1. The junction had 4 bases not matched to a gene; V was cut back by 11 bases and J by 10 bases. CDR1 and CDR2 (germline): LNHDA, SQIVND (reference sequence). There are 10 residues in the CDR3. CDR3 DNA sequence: TGTGCCGGGGGACAGGACCCCCAGCATTTT. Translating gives CAGGQDPQHF.

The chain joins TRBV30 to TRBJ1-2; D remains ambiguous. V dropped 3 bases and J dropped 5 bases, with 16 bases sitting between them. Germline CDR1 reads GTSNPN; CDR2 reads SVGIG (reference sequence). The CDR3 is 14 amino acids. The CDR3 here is CAWRVSGGRYGYTF. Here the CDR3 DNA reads TGTGCCTGGAGGGTTTCTGGTGGAAGGTATGGCTACACCTTC.

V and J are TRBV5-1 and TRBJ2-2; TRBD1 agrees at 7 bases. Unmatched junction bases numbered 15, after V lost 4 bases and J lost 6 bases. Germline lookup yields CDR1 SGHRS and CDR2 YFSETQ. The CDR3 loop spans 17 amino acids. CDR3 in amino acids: CASSPLRQGLRSGELFF. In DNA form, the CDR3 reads TGCGCCAGCAGCCCACTTCGACAGGGTTTGAGGTCCGGGGAGCTGTTTTTT. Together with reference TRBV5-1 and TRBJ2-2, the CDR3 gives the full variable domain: KAGVTQTPRYLIKTRGQQVTLSCSPISGHRSVSWYQQTPGQGLQFLFEYFSETQRNKGNFPGRFSGRQFSNSRSEMNVSTLELGDSALYLCASSPLRQGLRSGELFFGEGSRLTVL.

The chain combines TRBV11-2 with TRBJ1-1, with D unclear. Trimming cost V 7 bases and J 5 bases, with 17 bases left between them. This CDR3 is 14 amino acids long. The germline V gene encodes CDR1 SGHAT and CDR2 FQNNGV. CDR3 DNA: TGTGCCAGCACCGCCTTTAGGGTCGGGACTGAAGCTTTCTTT. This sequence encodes CASTAFRVGTEAFF.

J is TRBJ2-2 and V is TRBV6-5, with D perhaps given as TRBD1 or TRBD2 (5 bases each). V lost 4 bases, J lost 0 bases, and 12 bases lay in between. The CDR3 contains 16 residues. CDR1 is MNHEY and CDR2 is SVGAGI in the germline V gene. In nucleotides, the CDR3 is TGTGCCAGCAGTTTATGGGACGGCGCGAACACCGGGGAGCTGTTTTTT. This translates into CASSLWDGANTGELFF.

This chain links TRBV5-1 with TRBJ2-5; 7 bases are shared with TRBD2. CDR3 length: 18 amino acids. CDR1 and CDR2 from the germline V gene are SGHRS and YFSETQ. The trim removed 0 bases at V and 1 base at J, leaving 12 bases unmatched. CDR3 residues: CASSLGRRTRMFQETQYF. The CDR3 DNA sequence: TGCGCCAGCAGCTTGGGGCGACGGACTAGAATGTTCCAAGAGACCCAGTACTTC.

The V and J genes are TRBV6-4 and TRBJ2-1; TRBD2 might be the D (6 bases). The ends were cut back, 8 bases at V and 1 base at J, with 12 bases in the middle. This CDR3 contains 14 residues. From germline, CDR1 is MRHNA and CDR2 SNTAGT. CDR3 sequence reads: CASSSDWSYNEQFF. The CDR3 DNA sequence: TGTGCCAGCTCTAGCGATTGGTCCTACAATGAGCAGTTCTTC.

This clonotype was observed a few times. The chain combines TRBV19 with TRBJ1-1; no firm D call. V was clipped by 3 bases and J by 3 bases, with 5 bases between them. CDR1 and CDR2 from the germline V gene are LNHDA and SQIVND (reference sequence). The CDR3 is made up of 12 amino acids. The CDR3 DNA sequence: TGTGCCAGTAGTATTGAGGACACTGAAGCTTTCTTT. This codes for CASSIEDTEAFF.

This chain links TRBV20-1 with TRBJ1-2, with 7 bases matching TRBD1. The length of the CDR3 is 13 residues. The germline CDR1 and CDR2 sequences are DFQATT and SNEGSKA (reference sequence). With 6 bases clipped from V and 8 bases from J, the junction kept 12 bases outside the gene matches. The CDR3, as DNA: TGCAGTGCCCTCAGACAGGGCTCACAAGGCTACACCTTC. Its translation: CSALRQGSQGYTF.

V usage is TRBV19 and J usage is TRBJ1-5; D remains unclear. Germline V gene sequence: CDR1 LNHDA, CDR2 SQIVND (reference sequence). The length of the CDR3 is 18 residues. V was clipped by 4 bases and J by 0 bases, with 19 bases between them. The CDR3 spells CASSSDGGQYPSNQPQHF. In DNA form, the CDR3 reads TGTGCCAGTAGTAGCGACGGTGGGCAGTACCCTAGCAATCAGCCCCAGCATTTT. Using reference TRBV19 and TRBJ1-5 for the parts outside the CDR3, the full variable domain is DGGITQSPKYLFRKEGQNVTLSCEQNLNHDAMYWYRQDPGQGLRLIYYSQIVNDFQKGDIAEGYSVSREKKESFPLTVTSAQKNPTAFYLCASSSDGGQYPSNQPQHFGDGTRLSIL.